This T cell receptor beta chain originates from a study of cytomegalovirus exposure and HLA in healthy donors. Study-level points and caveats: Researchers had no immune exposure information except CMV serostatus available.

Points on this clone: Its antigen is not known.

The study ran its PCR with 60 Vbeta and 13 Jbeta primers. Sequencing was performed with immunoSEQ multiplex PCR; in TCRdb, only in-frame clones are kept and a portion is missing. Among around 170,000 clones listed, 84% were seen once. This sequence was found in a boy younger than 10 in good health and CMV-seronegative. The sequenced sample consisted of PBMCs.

CDR3 region: CASSLLSGTLYEQYF. Written as DNA, the CDR3 is TGCGCCAGCAGCTTGTTATCAGGGACTCTCTACGAGCAGTACTTC. The rearrangement links TRBV5-1 to TRBJ2-7; weak D call: TRBD2 (6 bases). V lost 1 base and J 3 bases, leaving 14 bases between the germline ends. The CDR3 consists of 15 residues. Germline CDR1 is SGHRS and CDR2 is YFSETQ.